Reported below is one T cell receptor beta chain. This sample was included in a study of CD8+CD57+ T cells in acquired aplastic anemia. TCR beta VDJ combinations and CDR3 sequences were profiled from genomic DNA. Using its own MiXCR run on the reads, TCRdb lists one record per CDR3 protein. Of roughly 200,000 distinct CDR3 sequences listed, roughly 65% are singletons. The CDR3 is made up of 16 amino acids. It was patients with CD8+CD57+ cell expansion by flow cytometry who were chosen for sequencing. The diagnosis in all patients was severe acquired aplastic anemia. None of the patients had been given any therapy when their blood was sampled.

This clonotype originated in a human donor with aplastic anemia. V is TRBV3-2 and J is TRBJ1-6. TRBV3-2 is noted as a pseudogene. The sample comprised sorted CD4+, CD8+, or CD8+CD57+ T cells (not recorded which) from PBMCs. The CDR3 DNA sequence: TGTGCCAGCAGCCAAGTAGGCGAGTTGGGAAATTCACCCCTCCACTTT. It yields the protein CASSQVGELGNSPLHF.